Sequencing of this T cell receptor (beta chain) was carried out in a study of Graves' ophthalmopathy and Graves' hyperthyroidism. For the study at large: Peripheral blood was obtained at first diagnosis, ahead of any treatment. Broader study findings: The blood repertoire also included most expanded thyroid clonotypes above 0.001 frequency.

This clonotype was recorded at least ten times. The antigen is undetermined. Among the exclusions were patients with other autoimmune diseases, uncontrolled infections, pregnancy or lactation. RNA transcripts were the template, and TCR beta CDR3 regions were amplified from them. First-round RT-PCR used HTBI primers; second-round multiplex PCR followed. TCRdb reprocessed the multiplex PCR reads via MiXCR and lists one record per CDR3 protein. The table includes around 40,000 distinct CDR3 sequences, about 51% detected once. CDR3 length: 19 amino acids. Germline CDR1 SGHTA, CDR2 FQGNSA. With V trimmed by 5 bases and J by 0 bases, 14 bases remained unmatched.

The chain is built from TRBV7-2 and TRBJ1-2; TRBD1 agrees at 11 bases. The TCR was taken from an adult man with Graves' ophthalmopathy. The specimen sequenced was peripheral blood. The CDR3 sequence: CASSPRIGTGGNANYGYTF. The DNA of the CDR3 is TGTGCCAGCAGCCCTAGGATAGGGACAGGGGGGAATGCTAACTATGGCTACACCTTC.